This TCR beta chain appears in the sequencing data of a study of T-cell memory formation after mild COVID-19. About the research overall: Largely donor-specific sequence clusters came from two donors.

TCRdb re-called the 5' RACE reads with MiXCR, one entry per CDR3 protein. The data hold more than 300,000 distinct CDR3 sequences, with around a fifth observed a single time. As to this clonotype: Its antigen is undetermined.

Study-level results: Clones that shrank (day 15 to 85) were balanced CD4/CD8, whereas later expanders leaned CD4+. Some clones that responded turned up in pre-infection memory, which suggests that cross-reactive memory joined in. Most CD4+ clones that shrank were in CM and EM, while CD8+ ones turned up in EMRA.

Germline V gives CDR1 LGHDT, CDR2 YNNKEL (reference sequence). The CDR3 is 14 amino acids. V was trimmed by 0 bases and J by 2 bases, leaving 7 bases between them. The clonotype comes from a man younger than 35 who had mild COVID-19 (a few samples of this study predate the infection). Cell type and time point are not known. The V and J genes are TRBV3-1 and TRBJ1-1; the D is unclear. The sequenced sample was PBMCs or a T cell subset sorted from them (not recorded which). CDR3 in amino acids: CASSQDLRNTEAFF. For the CDR3, the DNA is TGTGCCAGCAGCCAAGATCTCCGTAACACTGAAGCTTTCTTT.